This TCR beta chain stems from a study of CXCR3-negative and CXCR3-positive naive CD8 T cells. 5' RACE with UMI labels generated the TRB cDNA libraries. After re-calling the 5' RACE reads, TCRdb lists one entry per CDR3 protein, DNA absent. In all, the sample yields more than 80,000 distinct CDR3 sequences. As regards this clonotype: Its specificity is not known.

Germline lookup yields CDR1 PRHDT and CDR2 FYEKMQ (reference sequence). The CDR3 is made up of 16 amino acids. Study-level results: Hydrophobicity was higher for TRB CDR3s found in CXCR3-positive naive cells than in CXCR3-negative naive cells.

The rearrangement links TRBV13 to TRBJ2-7. The receptor was isolated from a human donor in good health. Some clones in this sample may be carry-over from other donors' samples. The sequencing sample was made of naive CXCR3+ CD8+ T cells from blood. As for subset: CD45RO-CCR7+CD27+CD95- naive CD8+ T cells expressing CXCR3 (TNR3+). The CDR3 sequence: CASSFYARLFLGEQYF.